This TCR beta chain was retrieved from a study of chemoradiotherapy in HPV16-positive cancers. The overall study: Candidate HPV-specific clones and shared TCR motifs came from a couple of HPV16-positive patients.

Sequencing was performed with immunoSEQ multiplex PCR; in TCRdb, only in-frame clones are kept and a portion is missing. The sample yields roughly 34,000 clones, about 88% seen once. General study findings and limits: Non-HPV-specific T cells did not expand in tumors during treatment, whereas candidate HPV-specific clones and E7-related motifs did.

This clone came up a few times. Its cognate antigen is unknown. The material was blood, obtained from a patient who underwent chemoradiotherapy. This sequence originates from a human donor with HPV-associated anogenital cancer.

The CDR3 DNA sequence: TGTGCCAGCAGCCCACGGACAGGGGGCTCTGGAAACACCATATATTTT. It specifies CASSPRTGGSGNTIYF. V usage is TRBV7-2 and J usage is TRBJ1-3; 10 positions match TRBD1. The CDR3 covers 16 residues. V was pared by 5 bases and J by 0 bases, with 4 bases of the junction left unmatched. The germline CDR1 and CDR2 sequences are SGHTA and FQGNSA.